Sequencing of this TCR beta chain was carried out in a study of T cells in Graves' hyperthyroidism and ophthalmopathy. The overall study: The initial diagnosis was the point when peripheral blood was collected, ahead of any treatment.

This clonotype was picked up many times. TCR beta CDR3 region amplification was performed from RNA transcripts. Carried out on the TCR CDR3, a first-round RT-PCR used the HTBI primer set. TCRdb called the multiplex PCR reads again in MiXCR, with one record for every CDR3 protein. The repertoire includes approximately 410,000 distinct CDR3 sequences, about 13% of them detected once, and 5% to 6% sits in the top ten. The germline V gene has CDR1 SGHTA and CDR2 FQGNSA. The CDR3 consists of 17 residues. J was trimmed by 3 bases and V by 1 base; bases with no gene match: 8. V usage is TRBV7-2 and J usage is TRBJ2-7, with TRBD2 identical over 11 bases. Sequenced material: blood. The clonotype comes from a woman aged 18-29 years with Graves' hyperthyroidism. Here the CDR3 DNA reads TGTGCCAGCAGCTTAGGCACCCCCGGGACTAGCGGCTACGAGCAGTACTTC. Residues: CASSLGTPGTSGYEQYF.